These 24 T cell receptor beta chains were all obtained from the same sample, sequenced in a study of T-cell memory formation after mild COVID-19. TCRdb reprocessed the 5' RACE reads via MiXCR and lists one record per CDR3 protein. The sample consists of about 400,000 distinct CDR3 sequences, roughly a quarter of them appearing once. The sample comprised PBMCs or a T cell subset sorted from them (not recorded which). The receptors stem from an adult woman who had mild COVID-19 (a few samples of this study predate the infection). Cell type and time point are not known.

This clonotype was detected many times. The V gene is TRBV5-1, the J gene TRBJ2-2, with 10 bases identical to TRBD2. V trimming: 0 bases; J trimming: 1 base; junction bases outside the gene matches: 0. The germline gives CDR1 SGHRS, CDR2 YFSETQ. The CDR3 is made up of 16 amino acids. The chain's CDR3 is CASSLGTSGNTGELFF. As DNA, the CDR3 is TGCGCCAGCAGCTTGGGGACTAGCGGGAACACCGGGGAGCTGTTTTTT.

The chain combines TRBV11-1 with TRBJ2-5; D is possibly TRBD2 (6 bases). CDR1 is SGHAT and CDR2 is FQDESV in the germline V gene (reference sequence). V was shortened by 2 bases and J by 5 bases, with 18 bases between the two germline ends. The CDR3 consists of 16 residues. The DNA of the CDR3 is TGTGCCAGCAGCTTATTGAGAGACGGGGGAGGCGAGACCCAGTACTTC. This codes for CASSLLRDGGGETQYF.

The chain carries TRBV13 and TRBJ2-3; possibly TRBD2 for D (6 bases). The CDR3 is 17 amino acids. Trimming stripped 1 base from V and 1 base from J, with 15 bases between. Germline V gene lookup returns CDR1 PRHDT and CDR2 FYEKMQ (reference sequence). Written as DNA, the CDR3 is TGTGCCAGCAGCTTAGAAGCCGGCGGGGTAGGCACAGATACGCAGTATTTT. Protein product: CASSLEAGGVGTDTQYF.

This clonotype has a handful of counts. The rearrangement joins TRBV24-1 to TRBJ2-1; D is undetermined. Trimming left V 4 bases short and J 10 bases short, with 13 bases between. Germline V gene sequence: CDR1 KGHDR, CDR2 SFDVKD. The CDR3 is made up of 13 amino acids. CDR3 sequence (DNA): TGTGCCACCAGTGACACCTCTACAAGGGAGCAGTTCTTC. Protein: CATSDTSTREQFF.

The chain joins TRBV6-5 to TRBJ1-2; a weak D match, TRBD1 (6 bases). Trimming pared 2 bases from V and 3 bases from J, leaving 16 bases between. There are 16 residues in the CDR3. Germline V gene sequence: CDR1 MNHEY, CDR2 SVGAGI. Written as DNA, the CDR3 is TGTGCCAGCAGTTACGGCCCCCGGGGGCTCCACTATGGCTACACCTTC. Translated, it gives CASSYGPRGLHYGYTF.

This clonotype was recorded at least ten times. DNA of the CDR3: TGTGCCAGCAGCCCACAGGTTTACAATGAGCAGTTCTTC. Translating gives CASSPQVYNEQFF. The J gene is TRBJ2-1, the V gene TRBV9, with a possible D match to TRBD1 (5 bases). V was trimmed by 4 bases and J by 4 bases, leaving 9 bases between them. The CDR3 totals 13 residues. Germline V gene lookup returns CDR1 SGDLS and CDR2 YYNGEE.

The gene calls are TRBV12-3 or TRBV12-4 and TRBJ2-3, with a possible D match to TRBD2 (5 bases). The length of the CDR3 is 15 residues. V was cut by 6 bases and J by 4 bases, with 17 bases left in between. DNA of the CDR3: TGTGCCAGCAGAACGGGAACCCCAGGCGCAGATACGCAGTATTTT. It translates to CASRTGTPGADTQYF.

V usage is TRBV19 and J usage is TRBJ1-2; no firm D call. V was clipped by 0 bases and J by 8 bases, with 10 bases between them. The CDR3 is 13 residues long. CDR1 and CDR2 (germline): LNHDA, SQIVND (reference sequence). CDR3 nucleotides: TGTGCCAGTAGTATAGATCGGCCCGGGGGCTACACCTTC. Its translation is CASSIDRPGGYTF. The variable domain in full, completed from reference TRBV19 and TRBJ1-2, reads DGGITQSPKYLFRKEGQNVTLSCEQNLNHDAMYWYRQDPGQGLRLIYYSQIVNDFQKGDIAEGYSVSREKKESFPLTVTSAQKNPTAFYLCASSIDRPGGYTFGSGTRLTVV.

This chain uses TRBV20-1 with TRBJ1-1; D not certain. Trimming shortened V by 6 bases and J by 1 base, and 6 bases separated the two germline ends. CDR3 length: 11 residues. Germline loops: CDR1 DFQATT, CDR2 SNEGSKA (reference sequence). For the CDR3, the DNA is TGCAGTGCGGAAAAGAACACTGAAGCTTTCTTT. Amino acid sequence: CSAEKNTEAFF.

This clonotype was detected ten times or more. One junction end disagrees with the germline gene, perhaps due to a read error. V and J are TRBV7-7 and TRBJ2-5, with a possible D match to TRBD1 (6 bases). Germline V gene sequence: CDR1 SSHAT, CDR2 FNYEAQ (reference sequence). This CDR3 has 16 residues. The CDR3 DNA is TGTGCTAGCAGCTTAGGACGGACGATTAGGGGGGAGACCCAGTACTTC. It is translated as CASSLGRTIRGETQYF.

There are a few counts of this clonotype. This sequence joins TRBV12-3 or TRBV12-4 and TRBJ2-7; D is ambiguous. V lost 3 bases and J 6 bases, leaving 9 bases between the germline ends. The CDR3 spans 12 residues. In DNA form, the CDR3 reads TGTGCCAGCAGTTTGGTCAGAGTCGAGCAGTACTTC. Its translation is CASSLVRVEQYF.

Many counts were recorded for this clonotype. The rearrangement uses TRBV10-3 and TRBJ2-7; the D gene is possibly TRBD2 (6 bases). The CDR3 sequence is 14 residues long. CDR1 is ENHRY, CDR2 SYGVKD, per germline. V shed 3 bases and J shed 0 bases, with 9 bases lying between them. The CDR3 bases are TGTGCCATCAGTGAAGGGAGGACCTCCTACGAGCAGTACTTC. As protein: CAISEGRTSYEQYF.

This clonotype was observed a handful of times. The rearrangement links TRBV12-3 or TRBV12-4 to TRBJ2-7; a weak D match, TRBD1 (6 bases). Between the trimmed V and J ends, which lost 3 bases and 2 bases, there was a span of 8 bases. This CDR3 contains 13 residues. DNA for the CDR3: TGTGCCAGCAGTTTTACAGGGCCCTACGAGCAGTACTTC. This translates into CASSFTGPYEQYF.

The chain combines TRBV20-1 with TRBJ1-2, with 7 bases aligning to TRBD1. Per the germline V gene, CDR1 is DFQATT and CDR2 is SNEGSKA (reference sequence). The CDR3 is 14 residues long. Losses at the gene ends were 6 bases for V and 2 bases for J; bases not matched to a gene: 9. The CDR3 nucleotides are TGCAGTGCCAGTCGACAGGGAGGGAACTATGGCTACACCTTC. Translated, it gives CSASRQGGNYGYTF.

This clonotype has only a few counts. This chain links TRBV7-9 with TRBJ1-2; 9 nucleotides align to TRBD1. Germline V gene sequence: CDR1 SEHNR, CDR2 FQNEAQ (reference sequence). J was trimmed by 5 bases and V by 5 bases; bases with no gene match: 9. CDR3 length: 15 residues. CDR3 DNA sequence: TGTGCCAGCAGCGATACAGGGGGCGTAGGGTATGGCTACACCTTC. Translation: CASSDTGGVGYGYTF.

This clonotype was detected only a few times. This chain uses TRBV12-3 or TRBV12-4 with TRBJ2-3, with a tentative D call TRBD1 (6 bases). V dropped 2 bases and J dropped 6 bases, with 12 bases sitting between them. This CDR3 is 14 amino acids long. CDR3 protein: CASSLSGVSDTQYF. The CDR3 DNA is TGTGCCAGCAGTTTATCAGGGGTATCGGATACGCAGTATTTT.

This chain links TRBV11-3 with TRBJ1-3; possibly TRBD1 for D (5 bases). CDR3 length equals 13 residues. The germline V gene encodes CDR1 SGHNT and CDR2 YENEEA. Trimming took off 5 bases at V and 7 bases at J, with 12 bases between the two ends. CDR3 bases: TGTGCCAGCAGCAAAGACCAGGGCAACACCATATATTTT. It translates to CASSKDQGNTIYF.

The chain employs TRBV5-1 and TRBJ1-4; tentatively, D is TRBD1 (5 bases). Germline V gives CDR1 SGHRS, CDR2 YFSETQ. The V gene lost 4 bases and the J gene lost 11 bases, with 18 bases spanning the gap. This CDR3 contains 14 residues. The CDR3 spells CASSRDPASEKLFF. DNA for the CDR3: TGCGCCAGCAGCCGGGACCCCGCGTCTGAGAAACTGTTTTTT.

The J gene is TRBJ1-2, the V gene TRBV12-3 or TRBV12-4; D is ambiguous. The CDR3 loop spans 13 amino acids. V lost 4 bases to trimming and J lost 6 bases, with 12 bases between them. The CDR3 region has the DNA TGTGCCAGCAGTTACACAGTGATCGATGGCTACACCTTC. Residues: CASSYTVIDGYTF.

A few counts support this clonotype. V usage is TRBV3-1 and J usage is TRBJ2-2; 10 bases align to TRBD1. In germline, CDR1 is LGHDT, CDR2 YNNKEL (reference sequence). V lost 6 bases to trimming and J lost 4 bases; unmatched junction nucleotides: 2. The CDR3 length is 14 residues. CDR3 sequence (DNA): TGTGCCAGCAGGGGACAGGGGCCCACCGGGGAGCTGTTTTTT. As protein: CASRGQGPTGELFF. Using reference TRBV3-1 and TRBJ2-2 for the parts outside the CDR3, the full variable domain is DTAVSQTPKYLVTQMGNDKSIKCEQNLGHDTMYWYKQDSKKFLKIMFSYNNKELIINETVPNRFSPKSPDKAHLNLHINSLELGDSAVYFCASRGQGPTGELFFGEGSRLTVL.

CDR3 nucleotides: TGTGCCAGTAGTATGGACAGATCCACAGATACGCAGTATTTT. It specifies CASSMDRSTDTQYF. The chain is built from TRBV19 and TRBJ2-3, with a weak D call TRBD1 (6 bases). Germline CDR1 and CDR2: LNHDA and SQIVND (reference sequence). V was trimmed by 3 bases and J by 2 bases, leaving 9 bases between them. The CDR3 consists of 14 residues.

The chain couples TRBV7-6 to TRBJ2-1, with 10 nucleotides matching TRBD2. J lost 7 bases, V lost 6 bases, and 9 bases had no gene match. The CDR3 runs 15 residues. Germline V lookup: CDR1 SGHVS, CDR2 FNYEAQ. For the CDR3, the DNA is TGTGCCAGCAGAGCCGGGACTAGCGATTGGAATGAGCAGTTCTTC. Protein product: CASRAGTSDWNEQFF.

This clonotype has a handful of counts. V usage is TRBV28 and J usage is TRBJ1-1; D remains ambiguous. Germline V gene sequence: CDR1 MDHEN, CDR2 SYDVKM. Trimming cost V 8 bases and J 7 bases, with 8 bases left between them. The CDR3 covers 10 residues. CDR3: CASESFEAFF. The CDR3 DNA sequence: TGTGCCAGCGAGTCCTTTGAAGCTTTCTTT.

This clonotype occurred a few times. The V call is TRBV10-3, the J call TRBJ2-1; D gene unclear. The CDR3 sequence is 13 residues long. Germline CDR1 reads ENHRY; CDR2 reads SYGVKD. V lost 2 bases, J lost 4 bases, and 6 bases lay in between. The CDR3 DNA is TGTGCCATCAGTGAGACAGCGTACAATGAGCAGTTCTTC. Translated: CAISETAYNEQFF.